A selection of T cell receptor beta chains follows, all from one sample in a study of blood T cell repertoires in COVID-19. Clones were read by immunoSEQ multiplex PCR, and TCRdb kept only the in-frame ones, dropping some. This sample carries roughly 220,000 clones, approximately 85% of them seen once, and the ten largest clones take roughly 2.6%. What was sequenced was peripheral blood. These receptors all stem from a man aged 45-65 years who had recovered from COVID-19. Both conserved end residues are part of each CDR3. Each record gives: CDR3 length, J gene, V gene, clone size, D gene, CDR3 protein, CDR3 DNA. A D gene is named only where the DNA matches it firmly. Clone size is not always given. Where it is, it says once, few, many or a class for expanded clones.

>16|TRBJ2-1|TRBV7-2|NA|NA
CASSPTRTKNYNEQFF
TGTGCCAGCAGCCCCACTAGGACTAAAAACTACAATGAGCAGTTCTTC
>16|TRBJ1-1|TRBV19|NA|NA
CASSPYGRGGGTEAFF
TGTGCCAGTAGTCCATATGGACGAGGGGGTGGCACTGAAGCTTTCTTT
>12|TRBJ1-1|TRBV29-1|NA|NA
CSVDRVNTEAFF
TGCAGCGTTGATCGTGTGAACACTGAAGCTTTCTTT
>13|TRBJ1-2|TRBV28|few|NA
CASTQGLNYGYTF
TGTGCCAGCACCCAGGGTCTCAACTATGGCTACACCTTC
>15|TRBJ1-1|TRBV10-3|few|TRBD1
CAISGTQGADTEAFF
TGTGCCATCAGTGGGACCCAGGGGGCAGACACTGAAGCTTTCTTT
>14|TRBJ1-5|TRBV27|NA|NA
CASSYSRGNQPQHF
TGTGCCAGCAGTTATTCCAGGGGAAATCAGCCCCAGCATTTT
>15|TRBJ2-1|TRBV6-6|NA|TRBD2
CASTIGGSTYNEQFF
TGTGCCAGCACCATTGGCGGGAGCACCTACAATGAGCAGTTCTTC
>13|TRBJ1-2|TRBV6-5|NA|NA
CASIEGVGYGYTF
TGTGCCAGCATCGAAGGGGTCGGCTATGGCTACACCTTC
>14|TRBJ2-5|TRBV3-1/TRBV3-2|NA|TRBD1
CASRRDRDQETQYF
TGTGCCAGCAGACGGGACAGGGATCAAGAGACCCAGTACTTC
>13|TRBJ2-7|TRBV29-1|once|TRBD1
CSVEDRTGYEQYF
TGCAGCGTTGAAGATCGGACAGGGTACGAGCAGTACTTC
>19|TRBJ1-1|TRBV7-2|NA|TRBD1
CASSLAGRGIFVGNTEAFF
TGTGCCAGCAGCTTAGCGGGCAGGGGGATATTCGTGGGGAACACTGAAGCTTTCTTT
>17|TRBJ2-1|TRBV19|NA|TRBD2
CASRRTSGRTTYNEQFF
TGTGCCAGTCGCCGGACTAGCGGGAGGACCACCTACAATGAGCAGTTCTTC
>15|TRBJ1-2|TRBV28|NA|TRBD1
CASSVGQGALLGYTF
TGTGCCAGCAGTGTGGGACAGGGGGCCCTTCTGGGCTACACCTTC
>14|TRBJ1-1|TRBV19|NA|NA
CASSPGAANTEAFF
TGTGCCAGTAGCCCAGGGGCGGCTAACACTGAAGCTTTCTTT
>12|TRBJ2-7|TRBV12-3/TRBV12-4|NA|NA
CASSFRAYEQYF
TGTGCCAGCAGTTTCAGGGCCTACGAGCAGTACTTC
>16|TRBJ1-2|TRBV5-1|NA|NA
CASSLGHQIGGTGYTF
TGCGCCAGCAGCTTGGGGCACCAAATAGGGGGTACTGGCTACACCTTC
>15|TRBJ2-1|TRBV2|NA|TRBD2
CASNLLAGRHNEQFF
TGTGCCAGCAACCTACTAGCGGGAAGACACAATGAGCAGTTCTTC
>13|TRBJ2-7|TRBV6-5|NA|NA
CASSYSMSYEQYF
TGTGCCAGCAGTTACTCGATGAGCTACGAGCAGTACTTC
>16|TRBJ1-4|TRBV6-1|NA|NA
CASSEARGQINEKLFF
TGTGCCAGCAGTGAAGCGCGCGGACAGATTAATGAAAAACTGTTTTTT
>12|TRBJ2-7|TRBV15|NA|NA
CATSRDRYEQYF
TGTGCCACCAGCAGGGACAGATACGAGCAGTACTTC
>15|TRBJ2-3|TRBV5-4|few|NA
CASSLDGTPSDTQYF
TGTGCCAGCAGCTTGGATGGGACACCGTCAGATACGCAGTATTTT